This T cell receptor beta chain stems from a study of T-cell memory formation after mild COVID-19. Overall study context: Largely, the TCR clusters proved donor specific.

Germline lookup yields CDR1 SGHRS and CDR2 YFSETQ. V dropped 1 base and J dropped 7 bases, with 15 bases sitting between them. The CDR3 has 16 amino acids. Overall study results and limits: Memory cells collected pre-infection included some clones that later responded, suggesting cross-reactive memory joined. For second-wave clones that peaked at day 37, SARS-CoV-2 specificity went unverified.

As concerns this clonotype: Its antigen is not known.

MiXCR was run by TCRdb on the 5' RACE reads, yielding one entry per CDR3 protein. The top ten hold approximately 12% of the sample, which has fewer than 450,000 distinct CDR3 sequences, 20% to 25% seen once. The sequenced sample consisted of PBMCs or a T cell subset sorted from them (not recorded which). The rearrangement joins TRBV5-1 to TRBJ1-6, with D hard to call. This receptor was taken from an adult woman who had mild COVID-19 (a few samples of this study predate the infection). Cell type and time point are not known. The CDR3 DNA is TGCGCCAGCAGCTTGAGCCTGGACGGCGGGAATTCACCCCTCCACTTT. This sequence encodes CASSLSLDGGNSPLHF.